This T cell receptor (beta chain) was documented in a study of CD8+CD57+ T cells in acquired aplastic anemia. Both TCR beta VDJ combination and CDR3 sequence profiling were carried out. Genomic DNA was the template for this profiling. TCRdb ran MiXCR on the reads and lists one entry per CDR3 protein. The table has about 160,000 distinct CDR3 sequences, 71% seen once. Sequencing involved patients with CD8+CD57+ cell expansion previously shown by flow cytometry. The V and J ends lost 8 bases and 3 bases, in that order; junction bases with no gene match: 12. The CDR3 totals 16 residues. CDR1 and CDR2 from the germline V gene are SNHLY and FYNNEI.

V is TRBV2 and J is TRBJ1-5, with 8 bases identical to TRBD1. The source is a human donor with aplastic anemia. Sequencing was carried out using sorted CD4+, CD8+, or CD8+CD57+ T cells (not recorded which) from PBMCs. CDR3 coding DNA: TGTGCCAGCTCACCACTCAGACAGGGGCCCAATCAGCCCCAGCATTTT. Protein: CASSPLRQGPNQPQHF. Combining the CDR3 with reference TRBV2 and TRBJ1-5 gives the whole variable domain EPEVTQTPSHQVTQMGQEVILRCVPISNHLYFYWYRQILGQKVEFLVSFYNNEISEKSEIFDDQFSVERPDGSNFTLKIRSTKLEDSAMYFCASSPLRQGPNQPQHFGDGTRLSIL.